The rows below give T cell receptor beta chains drawn from one sample of a study of blood T cell repertoires in COVID-19. This table comes from immunoSEQ multiplex PCR, and its TCRdb copy is limited to in-frame clones, with some not included. This table has approximately 350,000 clones, 65% to 85% appearing once. Sample: peripheral blood. Every receptor here comes from a man younger than 45 with active or convalescent COVID-19. Each CDR3 is given with its conserved first and last residue. Not all rows give a size; the values are once, few, many and, for expanded clones, a class.

clone size	V gene	J gene	CDR3 length	CDR3 protein
NA	TRBV11-2	TRBJ1-2	13	CASSRDRKNGYTF
NA	TRBV9	TRBJ2-3	16	CASSGGGRLSTDTQYF
NA	TRBV29-1	TRBJ2-3	14	CSASKRGPTDTQYF
NA	TRBV24-1	TRBJ2-7	14	CATNPGQGTYEQYF
NA	TRBV18	TRBJ1-4	16	CASSPRQAPTNEKLFF
NA	TRBV19	TRBJ2-3	15	CASRNVVGRTDTQYF
NA	TRBV6-5	TRBJ2-7	12	CASKSGTSEQYF
NA	TRBV7-3	TRBJ1-2	13	CASSIGERGGYTF
once	TRBV28	TRBJ2-7	12	CALQGSSYEQYF
NA	TRBV24-1	TRBJ1-2	14	CATSDRTGVYGYTF
NA	TRBV2	TRBJ2-5	12	CASSPGGETQYF
NA	TRBV19	TRBJ1-5	15	CASRRQGVGNQPQHF
NA	TRBV7-3	TRBJ2-2	21	CASSSGPLAGGPIANTGELFF
once	TRBV3-1/TRBV3-2	TRBJ1-5	14	CASSRTEEAKPQHF
NA	TRBV5-1	TRBJ1-5	15	CASSYTGLSNQPQHF
NA	TRBV11-3	TRBJ1-1	15	CASSSVDLKNTEAFF
NA	TRBV2	TRBJ2-1	12	CASRVVVNEQFF
NA	TRBV9	TRBJ2-3	17	CASSADWDRGPSDTQYF
NA	TRBV5-6	TRBJ2-7	14	CASSRLAGTYEQYF
NA	TRBV28	TRBJ2-7	12	CASGLADYEQYF
NA	TRBV9	TRBJ1-2	13	CASSNSRGDGYTF
NA	TRBV7-2	TRBJ2-7	14	CASSPAAAGGEQYF
once	TRBV27	TRBJ1-6	14	CASSLVRKDSPLHF
NA	TRBV4-1	TRBJ2-7	13	CASSQDRVYEQYF
NA	TRBV7-2	TRBJ1-5	14	CASSLAQGHQPQHF
NA	TRBV21-1	TRBJ1-1	17	CASSKRGLGGAYTEAFF
NA	TRBV6-6	TRBJ1-5	15	CASSLRDRGIQPQHF
few	TRBV14	TRBJ1-1	11	CASSHLGRAFF
NA	TRBV11-2	TRBJ2-3	15	CASTARPSIADTQYF
NA	TRBV7-2	TRBJ1-6	14	CASSFNSYNSPLHF
few	TRBV7-8	TRBJ2-5	18	CASSLGPSGRAKGETQYF
NA	TRBV2	TRBJ1-5	14	CASRPDWGNQPQHF
NA	TRBV29-1	TRBJ2-7	15	CSAGTSGRPSYEQYF
few	TRBV21-1	TRBJ2-7	17	CASSTERSSGGEREQYF
NA	TRBV6-5	TRBJ1-1	14	CASSSDTLNTEAFF
NA	TRBV4-1	TRBJ1-2	14	CASSQGQENYGYTF
once	TRBV5-8	TRBJ2-1	15	CASSSEGDPYNEQFF
NA	TRBV3-1/TRBV3-2	TRBJ2-1	15	CASSPFRVTGGEQFF
NA	TRBV29-1	TRBJ1-2	13	CSARTGFSYGYTF
NA	TRBV5-1	TRBJ2-7	14	CASSARLLPYEQYF
NA	TRBV6-5	TRBJ1-2	13	CASSWGQANGYTF